This T cell receptor beta chain was identified during a study of regulatory T cells in long-lasting Graves disease. Study-level results: Persistent disease favored TRBV28, TRBJ1-2 and TRBJ2-5.

The authors built TCR beta libraries using iRepertoire HTBI primers and Arm-PCR of CDR3 regions. TCRdb reanalysed the multiplex PCR reads using MiXCR and keeps one entry per CDR3 protein. Found here are more than 300,000 distinct CDR3 sequences, 10% to 15% of them singletons; the top ten hold over 15%. Germline CDR1 and CDR2: MNHEY and SVGEGT. The V end was cut by 9 bases, the J end by 8 bases, with 14 bases between. The CDR3 runs 12 residues. A single count supports this clonotype. Its specificity is not known. As to time point: newly diagnosed GD, antithyroid drugs for less than 3 months. Extracted RNA from PBMCs served as the source of the TCR library. The authors drew approximately 9 milliliters of peripheral blood into EDTA tubes. A further study also used this sample, focusing on T cells in Graves' hyperthyroidism and ophthalmopathy. That work contributes: The study enrolled patients aged 18 to 65 with newly diagnosed hyperthyroidism of under 2 months' duration.

The sequencing used peripheral blood mononuclear cells (PBMCs), collected at new diagnosis, from a patient treated with antithyroid drugs. The clonotype originates from a woman in her late teens or twenties with Graves disease. V usage is TRBV6-2 or TRBV6-3 and J usage is TRBJ1-3; tentatively, D is TRBD1 (6 bases). CDR3 in amino acids: CASRQAEDTIYF. The DNA of the CDR3 is TGTGCCAGTCGACAGGCGGAAGACACCATATATTTT.